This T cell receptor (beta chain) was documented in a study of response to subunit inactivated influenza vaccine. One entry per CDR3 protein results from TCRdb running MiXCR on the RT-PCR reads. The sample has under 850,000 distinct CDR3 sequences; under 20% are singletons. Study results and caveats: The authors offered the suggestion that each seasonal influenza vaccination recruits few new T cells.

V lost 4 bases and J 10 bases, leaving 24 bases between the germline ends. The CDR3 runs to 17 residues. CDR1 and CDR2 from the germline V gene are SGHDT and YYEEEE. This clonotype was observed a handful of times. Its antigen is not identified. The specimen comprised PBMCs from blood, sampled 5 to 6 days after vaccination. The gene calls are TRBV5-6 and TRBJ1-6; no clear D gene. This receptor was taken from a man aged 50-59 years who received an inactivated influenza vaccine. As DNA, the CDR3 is TGTGCCAGCAGCGTGTCCGCCTCGGGGTCCTTTGGGTCACCCCTCCACTTT. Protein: CASSVSASGSFGSPLHF.